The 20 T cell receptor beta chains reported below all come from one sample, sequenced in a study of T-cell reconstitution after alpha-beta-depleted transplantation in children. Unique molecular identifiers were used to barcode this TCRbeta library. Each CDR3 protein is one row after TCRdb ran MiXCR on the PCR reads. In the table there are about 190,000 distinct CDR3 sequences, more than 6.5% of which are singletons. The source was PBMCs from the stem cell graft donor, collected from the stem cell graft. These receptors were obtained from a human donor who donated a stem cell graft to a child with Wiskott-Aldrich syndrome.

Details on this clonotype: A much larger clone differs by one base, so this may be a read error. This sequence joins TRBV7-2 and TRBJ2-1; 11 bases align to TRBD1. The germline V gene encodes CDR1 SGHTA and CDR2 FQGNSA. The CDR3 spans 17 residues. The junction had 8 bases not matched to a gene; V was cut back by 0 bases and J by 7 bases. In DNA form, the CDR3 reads TGTGCCAGCAGCTTAGCTCCCAAGGGACAGGGGGGGAATGAGCAGTTCTTC. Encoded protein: CASSLAPKGQGGNEQFF. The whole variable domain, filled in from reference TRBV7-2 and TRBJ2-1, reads GAGVSQSPSNKVTEKGKDVELRCDPISGHTALYWYRQSLGQGLEFLIYFQGNSAPDKSGLPSDRFSAERTGGSVSTLTIQRTQQEDSAVYLCASSLAPKGQGGNEQFFGPGTRLTVL.

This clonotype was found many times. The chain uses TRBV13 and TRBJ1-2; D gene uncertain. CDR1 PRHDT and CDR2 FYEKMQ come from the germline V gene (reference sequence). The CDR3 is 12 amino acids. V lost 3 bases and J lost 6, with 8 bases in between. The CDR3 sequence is CASSLGIDGYTF. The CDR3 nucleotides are TGTGCCAGCAGCTTGGGAATCGATGGCTACACCTTC.

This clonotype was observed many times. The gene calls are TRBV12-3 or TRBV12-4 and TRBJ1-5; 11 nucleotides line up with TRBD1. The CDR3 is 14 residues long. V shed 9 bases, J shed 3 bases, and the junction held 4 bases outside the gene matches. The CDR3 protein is CASNGQGANQPQHF. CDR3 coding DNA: TGTGCCAGTAACGGACAGGGGGCCAATCAGCCCCAGCATTTT.

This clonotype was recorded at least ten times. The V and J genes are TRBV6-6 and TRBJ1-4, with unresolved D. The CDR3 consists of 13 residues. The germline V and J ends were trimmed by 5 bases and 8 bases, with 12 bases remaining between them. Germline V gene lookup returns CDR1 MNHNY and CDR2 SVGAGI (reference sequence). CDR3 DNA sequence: TGTGCCAGCAGTGCCCGAGGGAGCGAAAAACTGTTTTTT. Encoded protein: CASSARGSEKLFF.

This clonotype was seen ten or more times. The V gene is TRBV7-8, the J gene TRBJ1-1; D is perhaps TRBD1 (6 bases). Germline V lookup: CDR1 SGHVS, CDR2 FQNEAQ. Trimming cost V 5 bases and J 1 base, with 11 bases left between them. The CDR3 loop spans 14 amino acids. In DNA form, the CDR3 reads TGTGCCAGCAGCCTCGACAGGACGAACACTGAAGCTTTCTTT. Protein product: CASSLDRTNTEAFF.

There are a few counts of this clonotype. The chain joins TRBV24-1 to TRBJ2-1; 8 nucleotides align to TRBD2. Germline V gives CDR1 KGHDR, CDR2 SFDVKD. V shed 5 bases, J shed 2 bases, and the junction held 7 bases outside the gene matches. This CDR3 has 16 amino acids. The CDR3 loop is CATSALTSGTYNEQFF. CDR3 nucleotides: TGTGCCACCAGTGCCCTTACTAGCGGAACCTACAATGAGCAGTTCTTC.

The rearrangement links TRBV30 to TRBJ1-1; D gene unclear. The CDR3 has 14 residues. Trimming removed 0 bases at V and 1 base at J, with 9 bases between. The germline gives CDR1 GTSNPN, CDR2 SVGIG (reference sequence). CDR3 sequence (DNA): TGTGCCTGGAGTGTGGAGGTAGAGAACACTGAAGCTTTCTTT. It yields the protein CAWSVEVENTEAFF.

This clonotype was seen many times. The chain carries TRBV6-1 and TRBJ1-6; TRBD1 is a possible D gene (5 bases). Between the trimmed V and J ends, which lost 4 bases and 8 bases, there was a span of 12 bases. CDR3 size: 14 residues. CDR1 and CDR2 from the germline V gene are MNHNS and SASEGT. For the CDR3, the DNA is TGTGCCAGCAGTGGATTCGGAGGGGATTCACCCCTCCACTTT. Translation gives CASSGFGGDSPLHF.

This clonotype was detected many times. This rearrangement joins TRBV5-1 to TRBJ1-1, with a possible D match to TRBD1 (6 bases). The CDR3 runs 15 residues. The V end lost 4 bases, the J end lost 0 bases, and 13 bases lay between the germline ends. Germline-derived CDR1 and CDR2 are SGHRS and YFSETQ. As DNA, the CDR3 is TGCGCCAGCAGCAGCGGACAGCGCATGAACACTGAAGCTTTCTTT. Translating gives CASSSGQRMNTEAFF.

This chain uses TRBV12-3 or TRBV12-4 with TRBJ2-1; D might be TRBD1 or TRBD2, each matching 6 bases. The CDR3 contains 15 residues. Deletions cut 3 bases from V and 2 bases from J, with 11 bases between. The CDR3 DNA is TGTGCCAGCAGTTTTTTCCGGGGGCCCTACAATGAGCAGTTCTTC. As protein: CASSFFRGPYNEQFF.

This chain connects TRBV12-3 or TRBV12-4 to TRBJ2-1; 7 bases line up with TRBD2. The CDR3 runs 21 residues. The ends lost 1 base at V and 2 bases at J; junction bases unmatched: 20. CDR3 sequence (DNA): TGTGCCAGCAGTTTAGGTCCGGGTCTCAGCGGGGTAGGAAGAACCTACAATGAGCAGTTCTTC. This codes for CASSLGPGLSGVGRTYNEQFF.

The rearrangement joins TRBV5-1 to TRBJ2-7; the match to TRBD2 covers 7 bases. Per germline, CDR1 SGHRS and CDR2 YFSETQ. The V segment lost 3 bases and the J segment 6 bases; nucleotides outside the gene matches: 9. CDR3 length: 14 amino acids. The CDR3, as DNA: TGCGCCAGCAGCTCGGCCAGCGGGGTCCGCGAGCAGTACTTC. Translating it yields CASSSASGVREQYF.

Here the CDR3 reads CASSLEGVTGNMPIQYF. The CDR3 DNA sequence: TGTGCCAGCAGCTTAGAGGGGGTGACCGGGAACATGCCGATTCAGTACTTC. The genes are TRBV11-2 and TRBJ2-4; D may match TRBD1 or TRBD2 (5 bases each). Germline V gene sequence: CDR1 SGHAT, CDR2 FQNNGV. The V and J ends lost 0 bases and 10 bases respectively, with 22 bases between them. The CDR3 spans 17 residues.

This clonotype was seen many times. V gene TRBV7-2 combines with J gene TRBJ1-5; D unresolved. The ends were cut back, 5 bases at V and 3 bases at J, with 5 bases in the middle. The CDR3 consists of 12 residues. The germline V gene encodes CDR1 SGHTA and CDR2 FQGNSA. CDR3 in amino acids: CASSQYNQPQHF. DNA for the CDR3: TGTGCCAGCAGCCAGTACAATCAGCCCCAGCATTTT.

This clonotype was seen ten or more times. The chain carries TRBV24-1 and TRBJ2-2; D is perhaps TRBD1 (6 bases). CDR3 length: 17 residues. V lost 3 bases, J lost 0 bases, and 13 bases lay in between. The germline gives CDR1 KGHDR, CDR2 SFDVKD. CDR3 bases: TGTGCCACCAGTGATACAAACAGGGTCGCGAACACCGGGGAGCTGTTTTTT. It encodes CATSDTNRVANTGELFF.

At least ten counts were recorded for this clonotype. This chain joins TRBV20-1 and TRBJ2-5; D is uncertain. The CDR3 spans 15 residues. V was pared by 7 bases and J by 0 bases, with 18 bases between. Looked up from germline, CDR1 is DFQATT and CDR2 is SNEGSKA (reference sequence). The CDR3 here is CSGLNQQLNQETQYF. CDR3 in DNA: TGCAGTGGCCTAAATCAACAACTGAACCAAGAGACCCAGTACTTC.

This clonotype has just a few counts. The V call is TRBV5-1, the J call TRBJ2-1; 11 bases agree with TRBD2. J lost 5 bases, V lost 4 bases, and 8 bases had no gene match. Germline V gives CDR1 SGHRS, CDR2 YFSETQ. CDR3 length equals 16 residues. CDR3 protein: CASSLLGTSGNNEQFF. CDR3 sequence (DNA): TGCGCCAGCAGCCTTTTAGGGACTAGCGGAAACAATGAGCAGTTCTTC.

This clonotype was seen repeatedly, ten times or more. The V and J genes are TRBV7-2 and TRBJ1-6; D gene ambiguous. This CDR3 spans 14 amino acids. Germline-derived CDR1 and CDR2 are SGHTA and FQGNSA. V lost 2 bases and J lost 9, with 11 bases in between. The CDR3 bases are TGTGCCAGCAGCTTAAGGGCAGAGGGTTCACCCCTCCACTTT. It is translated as CASSLRAEGSPLHF.

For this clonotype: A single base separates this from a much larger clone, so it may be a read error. The CDR3 DNA follows: TGCGCCAGCACCCCCGAAGTCATGAGCACTGAAGCTTTCTTT. Residues: CASTPEVMSTEAFF. The rearrangement uses TRBV5-1 and TRBJ1-1; the D is unclear. CDR1 SGHRS and CDR2 YFSETQ come from the germline V gene. Trimming removed 6 bases from V and 4 bases from J, with 16 bases in between. The CDR3 is made up of 14 amino acids.

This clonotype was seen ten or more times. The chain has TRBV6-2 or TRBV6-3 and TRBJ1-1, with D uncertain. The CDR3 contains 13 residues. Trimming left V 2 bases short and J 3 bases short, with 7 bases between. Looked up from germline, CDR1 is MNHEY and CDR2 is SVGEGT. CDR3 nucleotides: TGTGCCAGCAGTTACAAGCTTTACACTGAAGCTTTCTTT. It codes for CASSYKLYTEAFF.